The rows below give T cell receptor beta chains drawn from one sample of a study of T-cell reconstitution after alpha-beta-depleted transplantation in children. Using its own MiXCR run on the PCR reads, TCRdb lists one record per CDR3 protein. The sample carries roughly 350,000 distinct CDR3 sequences, under 13% recorded once. The material sequenced was PBMCs from the stem cell graft donor, taken from the stem cell graft. The receptors stem from a human donor who donated a stem cell graft to a child with acute lymphoblastic leukemia. CDR3s include the opening cysteine and the closing phenylalanine or tryptophan. The D gene is left open where the match is weak. The size of a clone is reported for some rows only, either as once, few or many, or as a class for expanded clones.

d_gene | j_gene | abundance | v_gene | CDR3nt | CDR3aa
TRBD2 | TRBJ2-7 | - | TRBV10-3 | TGTGCCATCAGTGAACCGACCGGGGGGGCAAACTACGAGCAGTACTTC | CAISEPTGGANYEQYF
- | TRBJ2-3 | few | TRBV15 | TGTGCCACCAGCGGTGGGACCACAGATACGCAGTATTTT | CATSGGTTDTQYF
- | TRBJ2-7 | - | TRBV5-6 | TGTGCCAGCAGCTTGTCAGGGGTGGACGAGCAGTACTTC | CASSLSGVDEQYF
TRBD1 | TRBJ2-1 | many | TRBV3-1 | TGTGCCAGCAGCCCGCGTTGGGGACAGGGTAATCATGAGCAGTTCTTC | CASSPRWGQGNHEQFF
- | TRBJ2-1 | few | TRBV5-1 | TGCGCCAGCAGCTTGAGTTACTTCGAAAGGTACAATGAGCAGTTCTTC | CASSLSYFERYNEQFF
TRBD1 | TRBJ1-1 | - | TRBV3-1 | TGTGCCAGCAGCGCCTTCCAGGGGGCTGAAGCTTTCTTT | CASSAFQGAEAFF
- | TRBJ2-4 | - | TRBV11-2 | TGTGCCAGCAGCTTAGGATGGGACGACAATTATGGCAAAAACATTCAGTACTTC | CASSLGWDDNYGKNIQYF
TRBD2 | TRBJ2-1 | - | TRBV20-1 | TGCAGTGGGGTGATAGCGGGTGTCTACAATGAGCAGTTCTTC | CSGVIAGVYNEQFF
- | TRBJ2-2 | - | TRBV3-1 | TGTGCCAGCAGCCAGCCGATTGTGCACGGGGAGCTGTTTTTT | CASSQPIVHGELFF
- | TRBJ2-1 | - | TRBV9 | TGTGCCAGCAGCGAGCCCCCGTACCCCAACAATGAGCAGTTCTTC | CASSEPPYPNNEQFF
- | TRBJ1-1 | - | TRBV20-1 | TGCAGTGCTAGAGGGCGGACCGGGATGAACACTGAAGCTTTCTTT | CSARGRTGMNTEAFF
TRBD1 | TRBJ2-7 | many | TRBV7-9 | TGTGCCAGCAGCCTCCGACAGGGATTCAGCTACGAGCAGTACTTC | CASSLRQGFSYEQYF
- | TRBJ1-2 | - | TRBV10-3 | TGTGCCATCAGTGAGTTGCGGGGTGGCTACACCTTC | CAISELRGGYTF
- | TRBJ2-7 | - | TRBV20-1 | TGCAGTGCCCGAGGGGCGTCGAGCTCCTACGAGCAGTACTTC | CSARGASSSYEQYF
TRBD2 | TRBJ2-3 | few | TRBV20-1 | TGCAGTGCTACTTCGGCGGGGGAACCGGATACGCAGTATTTT | CSATSAGEPDTQYF
TRBD1 | TRBJ2-7 | few | TRBV3-1 | TGTGCCAGCACCAAGATTGGGGACAGCTCCTACGAGCAGTACTTC | CASTKIGDSSYEQYF
- | TRBJ2-7 | many | TRBV28 | TGTGCCAGCACCCTGAGGACAGCTCCCTACGAGCAGTACTTC | CASTLRTAPYEQYF
TRBD2 | TRBJ2-2 | - | TRBV4-3 | TGCGCCAGCAGCCAAGGAGGAGCGGGAGACACCGGGGAGCTGTTTTTT | CASSQGGAGDTGELFF
TRBD2 | TRBJ2-3 | - | TRBV4-2 | TGTGCCAGCAGCCGAGGACTAGCGGGAGCACCAGATAAGCAGTATTTT | CASSRGLAGAPDKQYF
TRBD2 | TRBJ2-3 | - | TRBV29-1 | TGCACCGTTGTAGGAGCGGGAGAAGATACGCAGTATTTT | CTVVGAGEDTQYF
TRBD1 | TRBJ2-3 | few | TRBV6-2/TRBV6-3 | TGTGCCAGCAGCCCTCAGGGGGCGATAACAGATACGCAGTATTTT | CASSPQGAITDTQYF
- | TRBJ2-1 | many | TRBV5-1 | TGCGCCAGCAGCTTGGCCGTTTACAATGAGCAGTTCTTC | CASSLAVYNEQFF
- | TRBJ2-7 | once | TRBV13 | TGTGCCAGCAGCCACAAAAGGAACTACGAGCAGTACTTC | CASSHKRNYEQYF
TRBD2 | TRBJ2-1 | few | TRBV7-8 | TGTGCCAGCAGCTCCCGCGGGGGGAATGAGCAGTTCTTC | CASSSRGGNEQFF
TRBD2 | TRBJ2-1 | many | TRBV18 | TGTGCCAGCTCACCACCGGCGGGGGATCCTAGAAATGAGCAGTTCTTC | CASSPPAGDPRNEQFF
TRBD2 | TRBJ2-7 | - | TRBV20-1 | TGCAGTGCTAGAGATTTGGCGGGAGTCGTCCACGAGCAGTACTTC | CSARDLAGVVHEQYF
- | TRBJ2-7 | - | TRBV4-3 | TGCGCCAGCAGCCAAGATCCCATGGGGGTCCCCTACGAGCAGTACTTC | CASSQDPMGVPYEQYF
TRBD2 | TRBJ2-1 | few | TRBV15 | TGTGCCACCAGCAGAGATTCCCCGACGATAGCGGGAGGGCCTAGCGCTGAGCAGTTCTTC | CATSRDSPTIAGGPSAEQFF
- | TRBJ2-7 | few | TRBV12-3/TRBV12-4 | TGTGCCAGCAGTTTCCAGGGCCCGAGCGACTACGAGCAGTACTTC | CASSFQGPSDYEQYF
- | TRBJ2-1 | few | TRBV29-1 | TGCAGCGTTGAAAGCAGGGCGGATGAGCAGTTCTTC | CSVESRADEQFF
TRBD2 | TRBJ2-3 | few | TRBV20-1 | TGCAGTGCTAGAGGAGGGGTAGTAGCGGGAGACACAGATACGCAGTATTTT | CSARGGVVAGDTDTQYF
- | TRBJ2-7 | - | TRBV4-1 | TGCGCCAGCAGCCAAAGGCGCGGGGACACCTACGAGCAGTACTTC | CASSQRRGDTYEQYF
TRBD1 | TRBJ1-4 | few | TRBV4-3 | TGCGCCAGCAGCCAAGTGGCAGGGGGTTCCACTAATGAAAAACTGTTTTTT | CASSQVAGGSTNEKLFF
TRBD2 | TRBJ2-5 | many | TRBV4-1 | TGCGCCAGCAGCCAGAATTGGGGGGCGGGAGGGAAAGAGACCCAGTACTTC | CASSQNWGAGGKETQYF
TRBD2 | TRBJ2-3 | few | TRBV29-1 | TGCAGCGTCCGGGTGGGGACTAGCGGGAGCACAGATACGCAGTATTTT | CSVRVGTSGSTDTQYF
- | TRBJ2-2 | few | TRBV28 | TGTGCCAGCAGTTTTTCGGGGGCTGGGAACACCGGGGAGCTGTTTTTT | CASSFSGAGNTGELFF
- | TRBJ2-1 | many | TRBV12-3/TRBV12-4 | TGTGCCAGCAGCGCCGGGGGCCTTGTGCAGTTCTTC | CASSAGGLVQFF
- | TRBJ2-1 | few | TRBV12-3/TRBV12-4 | TGTGCCAGCAGTCATTGGGAATTAGCATTATCAGGCCGCTCCTACAATGAGCAGTTCTTC | CASSHWELALSGRSYNEQFF
TRBD2 | TRBJ2-7 | few | TRBV28 | TGTGCCAGCAGAGGGCCGGCTGGCGGGAGCTACGAGCAGTACTTC | CASRGPAGGSYEQYF
- | TRBJ1-2 | - | TRBV7-2 | TGTGCCAGCAGCAAGGGGGGGGGCCTTGGCTACACCTTC | CASSKGGGLGYTF
- | TRBJ1-1 | - | TRBV12-3/TRBV12-4 | TGTGCCAGCAGTCTGCGATTAAAGAACACTGAAGCTTTCTTT | CASSLRLKNTEAFF
TRBD1 | TRBJ2-7 | many | TRBV27 | TGTGCCAGCAGAAAGAGGACAGGGAACCCCTACGAGCAGTACTTC | CASRKRTGNPYEQYF
- | TRBJ2-4 | - | TRBV4-3 | TGCGCCAGCAGCCAAGTTGGGCTTCCCAGGGCCAAAAACATTCAGTACTTC | CASSQVGLPRAKNIQYF
- | TRBJ1-1 | - | TRBV29-1 | TGCAGCGTTGAGGGCCAGCTGAACACTGAAGCTTTCTTT | CSVEGQLNTEAFF
TRBD1 | TRBJ1-1 | - | TRBV4-3 | TGCGCCAGCAGCCAACGGGAGTATGCAGGGGGCAGGAACACTGAAGCTTTCTTT | CASSQREYAGGRNTEAFF
TRBD2 | TRBJ2-5 | many | TRBV4-1 | TGCGCCAGCAGCGTCCTAGCGGGAGGAGAGACCCAGTACTTC | CASSVLAGGETQYF
- | TRBJ2-3 | few | TRBV7-3 | TGTGCCAGCAGCTCAGATCCGGGATTGCCGAAGTATTTT | CASSSDPGLPKYF
TRBD2 | TRBJ2-1 | many | TRBV9 | TGTGCCAGCAGCACGGCGGGAGCCTATTACAATGAGCAGTTCTTC | CASSTAGAYYNEQFF
- | TRBJ1-5 | few | TRBV27 | TGTGCCAGCAGTCCGGGGGGTTATAGCAATCAGCCCCAGCATTTT | CASSPGGYSNQPQHF
- | TRBJ2-3 | - | TRBV6-5 | TGTGCCAGCAGCCGTAATTACAGAGATACGCAGTATTTT | CASSRNYRDTQYF
TRBD2 | TRBJ2-5 | - | TRBV6-5 | TGTGCCAGCAGTTACGGGGGGGACGCCTACAGCGAGACCCAGTACTTC | CASSYGGDAYSETQYF